This TCR beta chain was retrieved from a study of PD-1 blockade in classical Hodgkin lymphoma. As concerns this clone: No antigen is known for it.

The germline V gene has CDR1 SGHTA and CDR2 FQGNSA. CDR3 length equals 16 residues. J was trimmed by 4 bases and V by 6 bases; bases with no gene match: 13. The study, taken as a whole, reports: Patients who responded completely had about the same baseline diversity as newly diagnosed patients.

Clones were read by immunoSEQ multiplex PCR, and TCRdb kept only the in-frame ones, dropping some. This table holds tens of thousands of clones, approximately 70% found once. As to time point: cycle 4 day 1 (C4D1), after around six weeks of nivolumab. Every single patient, without exception, relapsed after autologous stem cell transplantation, and brentuximab vedotin exposure varied. The starting material was peripheral blood mononuclear cells (PBMCs), obtained before the fourth cycle of nivolumab. The receptor was isolated from a human donor with classical Hodgkin lymphoma. The J gene is TRBJ2-7, the V gene TRBV7-2; 9 positions match TRBD1. The CDR3 region is CASRKRGTGSIYEQYF. The CDR3 region has the DNA TGTGCCAGCAGAAAACGGGGGACAGGGAGTATATACGAGCAGTACTTC.